The 25 T cell receptor beta chains below all came from one sample that was sequenced in a study of cytomegalovirus exposure and HLA in healthy donors. Measured with immunoSEQ multiplex PCR; TCRdb has only the in-frame clones, and not every one. The sample has roughly 300,000 clones, about 85% seen once. Input material: PBMCs. These TCRs come from a woman in her 30s in good health and CMV-seropositive.

Turning to this clone: One end of the junction is discordant with germline, which a read error may explain. The chain recombines TRBV7-3 with TRBJ1-1; D is possibly TRBD1 (6 bases). The CDR3 has 15 residues. Germline V gene sequence: CDR1 SGHTA, CDR2 FQGTGA. DNA for the CDR3: TGTGCCAGCAGCGTAACAGGGTTTGGGAACACTGAAGCTTTCTTT. This codes for CASSVTGFGNTEAFF.

V and J are TRBV4-2 and TRBJ2-5; D tentatively reads TRBD1 or TRBD2 (5 bases each). Looked up from germline, CDR1 is LGHNA and CDR2 is YNFKEQ. This CDR3 is built from 14 residues. Trimming cost V 0 bases and J 5 bases, with 10 bases left between them. CDR3 nucleotides: TGTGCCAGCAGCCAAGATCGGGGCTTTGAGACCCAGTACTTC. Translated: CASSQDRGFETQYF.

The chain carries TRBV9 and TRBJ2-1, with D maybe TRBD2 (6 bases). CDR3 length equals 15 residues. Trimming removed 0 bases from V and 6 bases from J, with 13 bases in between. Germline loops: CDR1 SGDLS, CDR2 YYNGEE. The CDR3 sequence is CASSVAEGWGNEQFF. Here the CDR3 DNA reads TGTGCCAGCAGCGTAGCGGAGGGATGGGGCAATGAGCAGTTCTTC.

The V call is TRBV9, the J call TRBJ1-2, with 7 bases matching TRBD1. With 0 bases clipped from V and 7 bases from J, the junction kept 6 bases outside the gene matches. CDR3 length: 14 residues. Germline CDR1 is SGDLS and CDR2 is YYNGEE. The CDR3 DNA follows: TGTGCCAGCAGCGTAGGGCAGGGGGTAGGTGGCTACACCTTC. Amino acids: CASSVGQGVGGYTF.

CDR3 nucleotides: TGTGCCAGCAGTCTCATAAGCTCTGGGGCCAACGTCCTGACTTTC. This translates into CASSLISSGANVLTF. This rearrangement joins TRBV27 to TRBJ2-6; no firm D call. From germline, CDR1 is MNHEY and CDR2 SMNVEV (reference sequence). The V end was cut by 5 bases, the J end by 0 bases, with 8 bases between. This CDR3 spans 15 amino acids.

V is TRBV28 and J is TRBJ1-2, with TRBD1 as a possible D gene (6 bases). The CDR3 is 15 residues long. Deletions cut 3 bases from V and 7 bases from J, with 18 bases between. The germline V gene encodes CDR1 MDHEN and CDR2 SYDVKM. The CDR3, as DNA: TGTGCCAGCAGTTTGGCAGGGGTAGCAGGGAGTGGCTACACCTTC. Translation: CASSLAGVAGSGYTF.

The chain joins TRBV14 to TRBJ2-7; TRBD1 or TRBD2 may be the D gene (5 bases each). Germline CDR1 SGHDN, CDR2 FVKESK. The CDR3 has 12 residues. V was pared by 1 base and J by 6 bases, with 7 bases between. This chain's CDR3 is CASSQGGVEQYF. CDR3 nucleotides: TGTGCCAGCAGCCAAGGAGGGGTCGAGCAGTACTTC.

This sequence joins TRBV18 and TRBJ1-5; D not resolved. Per germline, CDR1 KGHSH and CDR2 LQKENI. CDR3 length: 15 amino acids. The V end was cut by 2 bases, the J end by 0 bases, with 8 bases between. The CDR3 spells CASSPESASNQPQHF. The DNA for the CDR3 is TGTGCCAGCTCACCAGAAAGTGCTAGCAATCAGCCCCAGCATTTT. Full variable domain (rest looked up from reference TRBV18 and TRBJ1-5): NAGVMQNPRHLVRRRGQEARLRCSPMKGHSHVYWYRQLPEEGLKFMVYLQKENIIDESGMPKERFSAEFPKEGPSILRIQQVVRGDSAAYFCASSPESASNQPQHFGDGTRLSIL.

The V call is TRBV5-4, the J call TRBJ1-2, with D perhaps matching TRBD1 (5 bases). V lost 1 base and J 7 bases, leaving 11 bases between the germline ends. CDR3 length equals 13 residues. Germline values: CDR1 SGHNT, CDR2 YYREEE (reference sequence). The DNA for the CDR3 is TGTGCCAGCAGCTTGCTGGGGCAGGGTGGCTACACCTTC. The encoded protein is CASSLLGQGGYTF.

This chain uses TRBV7-3 with TRBJ2-5, with D hard to call. The germline V gene has CDR1 SGHTA and CDR2 FQGTGA. V lost 2 bases to trimming and J lost 1 base, with 8 bases between them. There are 14 residues in the CDR3. The DNA of the CDR3 is TGTGCCAGCAGCTTAGGCGGCCCCCAAGAGACCCAGTACTTC. It yields the protein CASSLGGPQETQYF.

The chain recombines TRBV9 with TRBJ2-7; 10 nucleotides agree with TRBD2. V was clipped by 5 bases and J by 3 bases; unmatched bases: 8. The germline V gene encodes CDR1 SGDLS and CDR2 YYNGEE. The CDR3 consists of 15 residues. The CDR3 region has the DNA TGTGCCAGCAGTCTAGCGGGGGATGAGGGCTACGAGCAGTACTTC. It encodes CASSLAGDEGYEQYF. The entire variable domain, with the rest obtained from reference TRBV9 and TRBJ2-7, is as follows: DSGVTQTPKHLITATGQRVTLRCSPRSGDLSVYWYQQSLDQGLQFLIQYYNGEERAKGNILERFSAQQFPDLHSELNLSSLELGDSALYFCASSLAGDEGYEQYFGPGTRLTVT.

The chain combines TRBV7-2 with TRBJ2-3, with 11 bases matching TRBD2. V shed 5 bases and J 3 bases; nucleotides not matched to a gene: 7. The CDR3 consists of 16 residues. Germline V lookup: CDR1 SGHTA, CDR2 FQGNSA. CDR3 loop: CASSIAGLAVTDTQYF. Written as DNA, the CDR3 is TGTGCCAGCAGCATCGCGGGACTAGCGGTTACAGATACGCAGTATTTT.

This clone appeared once. The chain combines TRBV2 with TRBJ2-3; a weak D match, TRBD2 (6 bases). The germline V gene encodes CDR1 SNHLY and CDR2 FYNNEI. Trimming removed 6 bases from V and 0 bases from J, with 16 bases in between. The CDR3 length is 16 residues. CDR3 sequence reads: CASRRELAASTDTQYF. The CDR3 region has the DNA TGTGCCAGCAGAAGGGAGTTAGCGGCTAGCACAGATACGCAGTATTTT. The whole variable domain, filled in from reference TRBV2 and TRBJ2-3, reads EPEVTQTPSHQVTQMGQEVILRCVPISNHLYFYWYRQILGQKVEFLVSFYNNEISEKSEIFDDQFSVERPDGSNFTLKIRSTKLEDSAMYFCASRRELAASTDTQYFGPGTRLTVL.

This clone was seen at least ten times. The gene calls are TRBV7-9 and TRBJ1-1; tentative D call: TRBD1 (5 bases). Trimming cost V 4 bases and J 4 bases, with 13 bases left between them. The germline V gene has CDR1 SEHNR and CDR2 FQNEAQ (reference sequence). The CDR3 spans 14 residues. In DNA form, the CDR3 reads TGTGCCAGCAGCTCAATCGGGGGTGGCACTGAAGCTTTCTTT. This translates into CASSSIGGGTEAFF.

The rearrangement uses TRBV27 and TRBJ2-1; 9 bases are a match to TRBD2. The trim removed 5 bases at V and 9 bases at J, leaving 5 bases unmatched. Germline assignment: CDR1 MNHEY and CDR2 SMNVEV (reference sequence). The CDR3 consists of 13 residues. In DNA, the CDR3 is TGTGCCAGCAGTGGCGGGGGGGCGGTTGAGCAGTTCTTC. Translation gives CASSGGGAVEQFF.

This chain uses TRBV27 with TRBJ1-1; maybe TRBD1 (6 bases). Germline V gives CDR1 MNHEY, CDR2 SMNVEV (reference sequence). Deletions cut 3 bases from V and 0 bases from J, with 11 bases between. CDR3 size: 15 residues. For the CDR3, the DNA is TGTGCCAGCAGTTTGGCAGGGGAGATGAACACTGAAGCTTTCTTT. Protein sequence: CASSLAGEMNTEAFF.

Only one count was recorded for this clone. The chain carries TRBV7-7 and TRBJ2-1, with 11 bases identical to TRBD2. CDR3 length: 15 amino acids. V trimming: 5 bases; J trimming: 3 bases; junction bases outside the gene matches: 3. Germline CDR1 reads SSHAT; CDR2 reads FNYEAQ (reference sequence). CDR3 nucleotides: TGTGCCAGCAGCCCCGGGACTAGCGGCTACAATGAGCAGTTCTTC. Its protein is CASSPGTSGYNEQFF.

The rearrangement uses TRBV7-6 and TRBJ1-2; the D is unclear. Trimming cost V 1 base and J 4 bases, with 7 bases left between them. The germline V gene encodes CDR1 SGHVS and CDR2 FNYEAQ. The CDR3 has 13 amino acids. The CDR3 sequence: CASSLERTYGYTF. In nucleotides, the CDR3 is TGTGCCAGCAGCTTAGAACGGACCTATGGCTACACCTTC.

The chain combines TRBV27 with TRBJ2-5, with a possible D match to TRBD2 (6 bases). V was trimmed by 5 bases and J by 2 bases, leaving 9 bases between them. Germline values: CDR1 MNHEY, CDR2 SMNVEV (reference sequence). The CDR3 has 13 residues. The CDR3 nucleotides read TGTGCCAGCAGTCCTAGCGATCAAGAGACCCAGTACTTC. Translating gives CASSPSDQETQYF.

This clone was found once. CDR3 bases: TGCGCCTCCAGGGAGGTGGGGGATGGCTACACCTTC. Protein: CASREVGDGYTF. V and J are TRBV5-1 and TRBJ1-2; D may be TRBD1 (5 bases). There are 12 residues in the CDR3. Germline assignment: CDR1 SGHRS and CDR2 YFSETQ. V dropped 10 bases and J dropped 6 bases, with 16 bases sitting between them.

CDR3: CALMNNYGYTF. CDR3 DNA: TGTGCCTTAATGAATAACTATGGCTACACCTTC. This chain uses TRBV30 with TRBJ1-2; D not resolved. The germline V and J ends were trimmed by 7 bases and 1 base, with 7 bases remaining between them. The CDR3 extends over 11 amino acids. From germline, CDR1 is GTSNPN and CDR2 SVGIG (reference sequence).

The V call is TRBV27, the J call TRBJ1-6; D might be TRBD1 (5 bases). Trimming cost V 5 bases and J 7 bases, with 12 bases left between them. The CDR3 length is 14 residues. Looked up from germline, CDR1 is MNHEY and CDR2 is SMNVEV (reference sequence). This CDR3 is CASSKRGPNSPLHF. CDR3 sequence (DNA): TGTGCCAGCAGTAAACGGGGCCCGAATTCACCCCTCCACTTT.

The rearrangement uses TRBV27 and TRBJ2-1, with no clear D. Trimming took 1 base from V and 6 from J, leaving 7 bases between them. Per germline, CDR1 MNHEY and CDR2 SMNVEV (reference sequence). The CDR3 length is 13 residues. The CDR3 coding sequence is TGTGCCAGCAGTTTATGGGTTAGCAATGAGCAGTTCTTC. This sequence encodes CASSLWVSNEQFF.

The chain links TRBV9 to TRBJ2-2; no clear D. V was shortened by 4 bases and J by 5 bases, with 6 bases between the two germline ends. This CDR3 is built from 12 residues. The germline CDR1 and CDR2 sequences are SGDLS and YYNGEE. CDR3 DNA: TGTGCCAGCAGCCCTTGGACCGGGGAGCTGTTTTTT. It translates to CASSPWTGELFF.

This sequence joins TRBV2 and TRBJ2-5, with D tentatively TRBD1 or TRBD2 (6 bases each). Germline V gene data show CDR1 as SNHLY and CDR2 as FYNNEI. This CDR3 spans 14 amino acids. V lost 8 bases to trimming and J lost 5 bases, with 18 bases between them. Here the CDR3 reads CASGGRGGAETQYF. As DNA, the CDR3 is TGTGCCAGCGGGGGGCGGGGAGGCGCGGAGACCCAGTACTTC.